Listed below are T cell receptor beta chains from one sample, sequenced in a study of T-cell memory formation after mild COVID-19. One entry per CDR3 protein results from TCRdb running MiXCR on the 5' RACE reads. The repertoire has more than 450,000 distinct CDR3 sequences, about a sixth of them found once; the top ten carry around 12%. The sample consisted of PBMCs or a T cell subset sorted from them (not recorded which). These receptors came from an adult woman who had mild COVID-19 (a few samples of this study predate the infection). Cell type and time point are not known. Each CDR3 is given with its conserved first and last residue. The D gene is left open where the match is weak. Size values are once, few and many counts, or a class for expanded clones, and some rows have none.

V gene,J gene,clone size,D gene,CDR3 protein,CDR3 DNA
TRBV5-1,TRBJ1-1,.,.,CASSAYTLNTEAFF,TGCGCCAGCAGCGCCTACACCTTGAACACTGAAGCTTTCTTT
TRBV20-1,TRBJ2-7,.,TRBD2,CSAGTSASSYEQYF,TGCAGTGCTGGAACTAGCGCCAGCTCCTACGAGCAGTACTTC
TRBV5-1,TRBJ1-2,.,.,CASSPGLGHAYTF,TGCGCCAGCAGCCCCGGACTGGGACATGCCTACACCTTC
TRBV6-1,TRBJ1-3,few,.,CASTGGAGNTIYF,TGTGCCAGCACCGGCGGCGCGGGAAACACCATATATTTT
TRBV3-1,TRBJ1-1,few,.,CASSQVSNTEAFF,TGTGCCAGCAGCCAAGTCTCGAACACTGAAGCTTTCTTT
TRBV6-1,TRBJ1-2,.,TRBD1,CASSAKGGQGNYGYTF,TGTGCCAGCAGTGCAAAGGGGGGACAGGGGAACTATGGCTACACCTTC
TRBV5-4,TRBJ2-2,few,TRBD1,CASSIGQGANTGELFF,TGTGCCAGCAGCATAGGACAGGGGGCGAACACCGGGGAGCTGTTTTTT
TRBV10-3,TRBJ1-2,few,.,CAITAAGDANYGYTF,TGTGCCATCACCGCTGCCGGGGACGCTAACTATGGCTACACCTTC
TRBV6-4,TRBJ1-2,few,.,CASKDPAGYGYTF,TGTGCCAGCAAGGACCCGGCGGGTTATGGCTACACCTTC
TRBV12-3/TRBV12-4,TRBJ2-7,.,TRBD2,CASSLFSGRRNEQYF,TGTGCCAGCAGCCTGTTTAGCGGGAGGAGGAACGAGCAGTACTTC
TRBV6-5,TRBJ2-3,few,.,CASRSSGALMTDTQYF,TGTGCCAGCAGATCCTCAGGGGCCCTTATGACAGATACGCAGTATTTT
TRBV5-1,TRBJ2-1,few,TRBD2,CASSLIPGPSGDYNEQFF,TGCGCCAGCAGCTTAATCCCCGGGCCTAGCGGTGACTACAATGAGCAGTTCTTC
TRBV3-1,TRBJ2-1,.,.,CASSQDNGGANPYNEQFF,TGTGCCAGCAGCCAAGATAATGGCGGCGCTAACCCCTACAATGAGCAGTTCTTC
TRBV7-7,TRBJ2-5,few,.,CASSPVDSDQETQYF,TGTGCCAGCAGCCCGGTGGACAGTGACCAAGAGACCCAGTACTTC
TRBV20-1,TRBJ2-2,.,.,CSAKIRGPNGELFF,TGCAGTGCTAAAATTCGGGGGCCAAACGGGGAGCTGTTTTTT
TRBV3-1,TRBJ2-7,.,TRBD2,CASKETSGSYEQYF,TGTGCCAGCAAGGAGACTAGCGGAAGCTACGAGCAGTACTTC
TRBV7-6,TRBJ2-3,.,TRBD2,CASSPNSGGTTDTQYF,TGTGCCAGCAGCCCTAATAGCGGGGGGACCACAGATACGCAGTATTTT
TRBV24-1,TRBJ2-1,few,TRBD2,CATSDTSGPGYEQFF,TGTGCCACCAGTGATACTAGCGGACCCGGCTATGAGCAGTTCTTC
TRBV19,TRBJ2-1,.,.,CASSIGRGRAKEQFF,TGTGCCAGTAGTATCGGCCGGGGTCGGGCAAAGGAGCAGTTCTTC
TRBV2,TRBJ2-1,few,.,CASSALGGSYNEQFF,TGTGCCAGCAGTGCCTTAGGGGGATCCTACAATGAGCAGTTCTTC
TRBV7-2,TRBJ2-7,few,TRBD2,CASSLVPGSGSYEQYF,TGTGCCAGCAGCTTAGTCCCCGGTAGCGGGAGCTACGAGCAGTACTTC
TRBV9,TRBJ1-3,few,.,CASRREGGTIYF,TGTGCCAGCAGGAGAGAGGGTGGCACCATATATTTT
TRBV7-6,TRBJ2-1,.,TRBD2,CASSLVLAGGYYNEQFF,TGTGCCAGCAGCTTAGTGCTAGCGGGGGGTTATTACAATGAGCAGTTCTTC
TRBV10-3,TRBJ1-1,.,.,CAISESINAGNTEAFF,TGTGCCATCAGTGAGTCGATTAACGCAGGGAACACTGAAGCTTTCTTT
TRBV29-1,TRBJ1-5,few,TRBD1,CSVGGQGGNQPQHF,TGCAGCGTCGGGGGACAGGGTGGCAATCAGCCCCAGCATTTT
TRBV29-1,TRBJ2-7,.,TRBD1,CSVETGGSYEQYF,TGCAGCGTTGAGACAGGGGGCTCCTACGAGCAGTACTTC
TRBV7-6,TRBJ2-5,.,.,CASSLEAGYGETQYF,TGTGCCAGCAGCTTAGAGGCAGGGTATGGGGAGACCCAGTACTTC
TRBV5-4,TRBJ2-1,.,TRBD2,CASSPLAGGINEQFF,TGTGCCAGCAGCCCTCTAGCGGGGGGAATCAATGAGCAGTTCTTC
TRBV29-1,TRBJ1-2,.,.,CSGWGAVYGYTF,TGCAGCGGTTGGGGGGCCGTCTATGGCTACACCTTC
TRBV12-3/TRBV12-4,TRBJ1-2,.,TRBD1,CASIFGTGGGYTF,TGTGCCAGCATTTTCGGGACAGGGGGTGGCTACACCTTC
TRBV11-3,TRBJ2-1,.,.,CASSFGGGVEEQFF,TGTGCCAGCAGCTTTGGCGGTGGGGTAGAGGAGCAGTTCTTC
TRBV7-3,TRBJ2-1,few,.,CASSLTTQAEQFF,TGTGCCAGCAGCTTAACGACCCAGGCTGAGCAGTTCTTC
TRBV7-3,TRBJ2-2,few,.,CASSPAGTGELFF,TGTGCCAGCAGCCCCGCGGGCACCGGGGAGCTGTTTTTT
TRBV11-2,TRBJ2-1,.,TRBD1,CASSSSLGTVLYNEQFF,TGTGCCAGCAGCTCCAGCCTCGGGACAGTACTATACAATGAGCAGTTCTTC
TRBV6-2/TRBV6-3,TRBJ1-1,many,.,CASSSLHPDKRVEAFF,TGTGCCAGCAGTTCCCTCCACCCGGACAAAAGAGTTGAAGCTTTCTTT
TRBV3-1,TRBJ1-5,.,.,CASSQDLSQPQHF,TGTGCCAGCAGCCAAGATTTGAGTCAGCCCCAGCATTTT
TRBV30,TRBJ1-2,.,TRBD1,CAWSETGNGYTF,TGTGCCTGGAGTGAGACAGGGAATGGCTACACCTTC
TRBV20-1,TRBJ1-5,few,.,CSARDSGGGGQPQHF,TGCAGTGCTAGAGATAGCGGGGGTGGAGGCCAGCCCCAGCATTTT
TRBV29-1,TRBJ1-4,few,.,CSTQGMSDEKLFF,TGCAGCACCCAGGGGATGTCGGATGAAAAACTGTTTTTT
TRBV7-9,TRBJ1-4,.,.,CASSPGGGLHEKLFF,TGTGCCAGCAGCCCTGGCGGCGGGCTGCATGAAAAACTGTTTTTT
TRBV10-3,TRBJ2-7,few,.,CATGGSSSYEQYF,TGTGCCACCGGAGGTAGCAGTTCCTACGAGCAGTACTTC
TRBV5-5,TRBJ2-3,few,.,CASSYRTSTDTQYF,TGTGCCAGCAGCTACCGGACAAGCACAGATACGCAGTATTTT
TRBV6-5,TRBJ1-1,.,.,CASSYSDRLAEAFF,TGTGCCAGCAGTTACTCCGACAGGCTCGCTGAAGCTTTCTTT
TRBV24-1,TRBJ2-5,.,.,CATSDRAFSGQETQYF,TGTGCCACCAGTGATAGGGCCTTTAGCGGTCAAGAGACCCAGTACTTC
TRBV7-8,TRBJ2-7,few,TRBD1,CASSKQPGQGSFEQYF,TGTGCCAGCAGCAAACAACCGGGACAGGGGTCTTTCGAGCAGTACTTC
TRBV19,TRBJ1-2,few,.,CASRSSVDGYTF,TGTGCCAGTAGATCGTCGGTGGATGGCTACACCTTC
TRBV9,TRBJ2-7,few,.,CASSVAVGGYEQYF,TGTGCCAGCAGCGTAGCCGTCGGGGGATACGAGCAGTACTTC
TRBV7-2,TRBJ2-7,few,.,CASSLALARRGGSEQYF,TGTGCCAGCAGCTTGGCATTAGCCAGGAGGGGAGGCAGTGAGCAGTACTTC
TRBV24-1,TRBJ2-5,many,TRBD2,CATHFSGTSGPTQYF,TGTGCCACCCACTTTTCCGGGACTAGCGGGCCCACCCAGTACTTC
TRBV3-1,TRBJ2-4,.,.,CASSPSVLLLAKNIQYF,TGTGCCAGCAGCCCTAGCGTACTACTCCTAGCCAAAAACATTCAGTACTTC
TRBV20-1,TRBJ2-2,few,.,CSAPHVSGELFF,TGCAGTGCTCCCCACGTAAGCGGGGAGCTGTTTTTT
TRBV5-1,TRBJ2-1,.,.,CASSFAASVENEQFF,TGCGCCAGCAGCTTTGCCGCTAGCGTGGAGAATGAGCAGTTCTTC
TRBV9,TRBJ2-2,few,.,CASSAEGGELFF,TGTGCCAGCAGCGCCGAGGGCGGGGAGCTGTTTTTT
TRBV20-1,TRBJ1-1,few,.,CSARWSGRATEAFF,TGCAGTGCTAGATGGTCGGGCAGGGCCACTGAAGCTTTCTTT
TRBV4-1,TRBJ1-2,.,.,CASSQVGSTLVGPYGYTF,TGCGCCAGCAGCCAAGTCGGGTCGACTCTGGTAGGACCCTATGGCTACACCTTC
TRBV12-3/TRBV12-4,TRBJ1-2,.,TRBD1,CASSKQGTIYGYTF,TGTGCCAGCAGTAAACAGGGGACGATCTATGGCTACACCTTC
TRBV10-3,TRBJ2-4,.,.,CAISEGGASMDIQYF,TGTGCCATCAGTGAGGGCGGGGCGTCAATGGACATTCAGTACTTC
TRBV7-6,TRBJ2-7,.,TRBD1,CASSFSGQGAGEQYF,TGTGCCAGCAGCTTCTCAGGACAGGGGGCGGGCGAGCAGTACTTC
TRBV9,TRBJ1-5,.,.,CASSVGGGGQPQHF,TGTGCCAGCAGCGTAGGCGGGGGAGGTCAGCCCCAGCATTTT